Listed here is a single T cell receptor (beta chain). The target antigen is unknown. Germline-derived CDR1 and CDR2 are KGHSH and LQKENI. The CDR3 consists of 16 residues. These data come from a study of T cells expressing NK-cell markers. Study information: It was sorted CD3+CD56-NKG2C+, CD3+CD56+NKG2C- and CD3+CD56+NKG2C+ T cells that provided the TCR beta repertoires.

Findings of the study overall: These clonotypes also led the CD3+CD56-NKG2C+ fraction in a few donors. HCMV specificity was not established for the expanded NKG2C+ T cell clones.

TCR beta libraries carry UMIs added by 5'RACE template switching. TCRdb re-called the 5' RACE reads and shows each CDR3 protein once, DNA omitted. In all, the sample yields 300,000 or so distinct CDR3 sequences. The sample taken for sequencing was blood T cells: a sorted CD56 or NKG2C T cell subset, CD4+ or CD8+ T cells, or bulk PBMC T cells (not recorded which). The origin of this receptor is a woman between 18 and 70 years old in good health. The J gene is TRBJ2-1, the V gene TRBV18; TCRdb's assignment of TRBD1 cannot be checked, as there is no DNA. The CDR3 protein is CASSVQGVMSYNEQFF.